The present T cell receptor beta chain was sequenced within a study of blood T cell repertoires in COVID-19. Study-wide context: T cells, B-cell-depleted T cells, or PBMCs supplied cDNA or gDNA.

Researchers sorted participants into cohorts using their self-reported clinical history. Before being deemed recovered, Cohort 3 donors had two negative PCRs, clearance, or symptom resolution. Germline V lookup: CDR1 MGHRA, CDR2 YSYEKL. This CDR3 has 17 amino acids. The V segment lost 4 bases and the J segment 3 bases; nucleotides outside the gene matches: 13. Some clones are missing from TCRdb's copy, which holds only in-frame ones; the method was immunoSEQ multiplex PCR. The sample records some 130,000 clones, roughly 78% being singletons. The TCR originated in a woman in her 50s who had recovered from COVID-19. The chain links TRBV4-1 to TRBJ1-2; 8 bases match TRBD1. Sequenced: PBMCs or T cells enriched from blood (not recorded which). The CDR3 here is CASSPGWPQGADYGYTF. The CDR3 nucleotides read TGCGCCAGCAGCCCTGGGTGGCCCCAGGGGGCGGACTATGGCTACACCTTC.